The 14 T cell receptor beta chains given below trace back to one sample, sequenced in a study of shared clonotypes between healthy human individuals. Some clones are missing from TCRdb's copy, which holds only in-frame ones; the method was immunoSEQ multiplex PCR. The table has roughly 2 million clones, almost 96% seen once. Sequencing used naive CD4+ T cells sorted from blood. This sample's subset: CD45RA+ positively selected. The receptors were gathered from a man aged 18 to 29 in good health.

The chain is built from TRBV5-4 and TRBJ1-2; TRBD1 matches at 8 bases. V gave up 3 bases and J gave up 5 bases; unmatched junction bases: 12. The germline CDR1 and CDR2 sequences are SGHNT and YYREEE (reference sequence). The CDR3 sequence is 16 residues long. CDR3 coding DNA: TGTGCCAGCAGCTCCGGACAGGGAAAGGGACCTTATGGCTACACCTTC. This gives the protein CASSSGQGKGPYGYTF.

On this clone itself: The sample has other DNA sequences that encode this CDR3 too. The DNA for the CDR3 is TGTGCCAGCAGCGGACAGGGAGGATACACTGAAGCTTTCTTT. Its protein product is CASSGQGGYTEAFF. The chain recombines TRBV6-1 with TRBJ1-1, with 8 bases identical to TRBD1. The V gene end was trimmed by 6 bases and the J gene end by 3 bases; junction bases not matched to a gene: 6. In germline, CDR1 is MNHNS, CDR2 SASEGT. The CDR3 has 14 amino acids.

This sequence joins TRBV6-1 and TRBJ2-2; either TRBD1 or TRBD2 may supply D (5 bases each). The V gene's germline CDR1 is MNHNS and CDR2 SASEGT. This CDR3 has 13 residues. Trimming cost V 5 bases and J 5 bases, with 9 bases left between them. The CDR3 sequence: CASSWDGTGELFF. DNA for the CDR3: TGTGCCAGCAGTTGGGACGGGACCGGGGAGCTGTTTTTT.

The chain combines TRBV14 with TRBJ1-4, with 9 bases identical to TRBD1. J was trimmed by 0 bases and V by 4 bases; bases with no gene match: 3. The CDR3 runs 16 residues. CDR1 SGHDN and CDR2 FVKESK come from the germline V gene. The CDR3 spells CASSPGDRATNEKLFF. In nucleotides, the CDR3 is TGTGCCAGCAGCCCGGGGGACAGGGCAACTAATGAAAAACTGTTTTTT.

This sequence joins TRBV5-8 and TRBJ1-5, with 9 bases that match TRBD1. Germline trimming cut 4 bases from V and 1 base from J; bases unmatched to any gene: 9. The V gene's germline CDR1 is SGHTS and CDR2 YDEGEE. This CDR3 contains 17 residues. CDR3 nucleotide sequence: TGTGCCAGCAGCCGGGACAGGGCGAGTTGGAGCAATCAGCCCCAGCATTTT. It translates to CASSRDRASWSNQPQHF.

The chain has TRBV7-8 and TRBJ1-3; D call uncertain. The germline CDR1 and CDR2 sequences are SGHVS and FQNEAQ. CDR3 size: 15 residues. Deletions cut 2 bases from V and 1 base from J, with 9 bases between. This CDR3 is CASSLSPWSGNTIYF. CDR3 DNA sequence: TGTGCCAGCAGCTTATCCCCATGGTCTGGAAACACCATATATTTT.

This clone was recorded once. The CDR3 DNA is TGCGCCAGCAGCACCCGGCCGACCGGGACTAATGAAAAACTGTTTTTT. Residues: CASSTRPTGTNEKLFF. The chain recombines TRBV5-1 with TRBJ1-4; no clear D gene. CDR3 length: 16 residues. Deletions cut 4 bases from V and 2 bases from J, with 15 bases between. Germline V lookup: CDR1 SGHRS, CDR2 YFSETQ.

The rearrangement links TRBV18 to TRBJ2-2, with 8 positions matching TRBD1. The CDR3 sequence is 15 residues long. Looked up from germline, CDR1 is KGHSH and CDR2 is LQKENI. V gave up 5 bases and J gave up 0 bases; unmatched junction bases: 2. Here the CDR3 DNA reads TGTGCCAGCTCAGCGGGACAGGCGAACACCGGGGAGCTGTTTTTT. This gives the protein CASSAGQANTGELFF.

Notes on this clone: This sample also contains other DNA sequences that code for the same CDR3. The chain joins TRBV6-5 to TRBJ2-1, with D perhaps matching TRBD2 (6 bases). The CDR3 length is 15 residues. Germline V gives CDR1 MNHEY, CDR2 SVGAGI. Trimming left V 5 bases short and J 4 bases short, with 15 bases between. The CDR3 sequence is CASSAPGLSYNEQFF. CDR3 nucleotides: TGTGCCAGCAGTGCACCGGGACTCAGTTACAATGAGCAGTTCTTC.

The chain uses TRBV28 and TRBJ1-2; TRBD1 agrees at 12 bases. The germline CDR1 and CDR2 sequences are MDHEN and SYDVKM. The CDR3 length is 17 residues. After removal of 4 bases from V and 0 bases from J, the junction contained 6 bases not matched to a gene. CDR3 coding DNA: TGTGCCAGCAGTTCTCCGGGACAGGGGGCAACTAACTATGGCTACACCTTC. Its protein product is CASSSPGQGATNYGYTF.

For this clone: In the same sample, other DNA sequences code for this CDR3. V and J are TRBV18 and TRBJ2-1; D is ambiguous. V dropped 2 bases and J dropped 5 bases, with 10 bases sitting between them. The germline V gene encodes CDR1 KGHSH and CDR2 LQKENI. This CDR3 is built from 14 residues. The CDR3 here is CASSPGQENNEQFF. The CDR3 DNA reads TGTGCCAGCTCACCAGGGCAAGAGAACAATGAGCAGTTCTTC.

The V call is TRBV6-6, the J call TRBJ2-1; D not resolved. With 10 bases removed from V and 10 bases from J, the gap between germline ends came to 17 bases. The germline V gene encodes CDR1 MNHNY and CDR2 SVGAGI (reference sequence). The CDR3 runs 12 residues. The CDR3 nucleotides are TGTGCCACCTTCACACCGGGTGGGGAGCAGTTCTTC. As protein: CATFTPGGEQFF.

The V gene is TRBV18, the J gene TRBJ2-1; D remains ambiguous. Germline CDR1 and CDR2: KGHSH and LQKENI. The CDR3 covers 12 residues. The V and J ends lost 5 bases and 14 bases respectively, with 16 bases between them. The CDR3 DNA sequence: TGTGCCAGCTCATCCGCCCCAGCCGAGGAGTTCTTC. Protein sequence: CASSSAPAEEFF.

This rearrangement joins TRBV28 to TRBJ2-3, with TRBD2 as a possible D gene (6 bases). The V and J ends lost 6 bases and 5 bases respectively, with 15 bases between them. The CDR3 extends over 14 amino acids. Germline loops: CDR1 MDHEN, CDR2 SYDVKM. As DNA, the CDR3 is TGTGCCAGCAGCCGGGGGACTCCCCAAGATACGCAGTATTTT. Its translation: CASSRGTPQDTQYF.